This TCR beta chain was recovered during a study of tumor and adjacent non-tumor tissue in lung cancer. At the level of the study: Histology: under 15 adenocarcinoma, a couple of squamous cell carcinoma, 1 small cell lung cancer. Each sample yielded 4 million to 5 million productive TCRbeta reads on average.

CDR3 length: 15 residues. J gave up 8 bases and V 8 bases, and 14 bases lay outside the gene matches. The germline gives CDR1 MDHEN, CDR2 SYDVKM. No cell sorting was done before RNA was extracted from the tissue. This non-tumor lung sample came from over 3 cm beyond the tumor edge. A modified ARM-PCR protocol with three rounds of nested PCR amplified TCRbeta. Using its own MiXCR run on the multiplex PCR reads, TCRdb lists one record per CDR3 protein. The sample holds roughly 120,000 distinct CDR3 sequences, about 61% seen once. The receptor was isolated from a man between 60 and 75 years old with non-small cell lung cancer. Specimen: distant non-tumor lung tissue. The chain joins TRBV28 to TRBJ2-1, with TRBD2 matching over 8 bases. The DNA of the CDR3 is TGTGCCAGCGGTCCCCTTAGCGGGAACGGGGATGAGCAGTTCTTC. Its translation is CASGPLSGNGDEQFF.